The 30 T cell receptor beta chains reported below all come from one sample, sequenced in a study of T cell changes during pregnancy in multiple sclerosis. The repertoire was sequenced with immunoSEQ multiplex PCR; TCRdb's copy has only in-frame clones and lacks some. The sample holds approximately 30,000 clones, 90% seen once. The sequencing here drew on CD8+ T cells from peripheral blood mononuclear cells, taken in the first trimester of pregnancy. The source of these receptors is a female donor with multiple sclerosis, enrolled in a pregnancy study.

The chain is built from TRBV2 and TRBJ2-1; 11 nucleotides line up with TRBD2. Trimming at V came to 7 bases and at J to 0 bases, leaving 11 bases not matched to a gene. Germline values: CDR1 SNHLY, CDR2 FYNNEI. CDR3 length: 18 amino acids. CDR3 sequence: CASKLGLAVPSSYNEQFF. The CDR3 DNA sequence: TGTGCCAGCAAACTGGGACTAGCGGTCCCCAGCTCCTACAATGAGCAGTTCTTC.

The chain joins TRBV28 to TRBJ2-5, with 11 bases fitting TRBD2. Germline V gives CDR1 MDHEN, CDR2 SYDVKM. The CDR3 sequence is 18 residues long. V gave up 7 bases and J gave up 5 bases; unmatched junction bases: 18. CDR3 in DNA: TGTGCCAGCACATATTTTTTAGCGGGAGGGCCGAGGTGGGAGACCCAGTACTTC. It translates to CASTYFLAGGPRWETQYF.

The V gene is TRBV7-9, the J gene TRBJ2-7; 9 bases are a match to TRBD1. The CDR3 covers 16 residues. The V gene end was trimmed by 5 bases and the J gene end by 0 bases; junction bases not matched to a gene: 8. From germline, CDR1 is SEHNR and CDR2 FQNEAQ (reference sequence). The CDR3 spells CASSEGQGLSSYEQYF. CDR3 sequence (DNA): TGTGCCAGCAGCGAAGGACAGGGGCTAAGCTCCTACGAGCAGTACTTC.

The chain combines TRBV28 with TRBJ2-1; TRBD2 might be the D (5 bases). This CDR3 is 15 amino acids long. V lost 3 bases to trimming and J lost 7 bases, with 16 bases between them. Germline V gene data show CDR1 as MDHEN and CDR2 as SYDVKM. CDR3 sequence reads: CASSFGLAGSNEQFF. The CDR3 nucleotides are TGTGCCAGCAGTTTCGGTCTAGCCGGTAGTAATGAGCAGTTCTTC.

The chain combines TRBV4-1 with TRBJ1-1; D not resolved. The CDR3 spans 16 residues. Trimming took 2 bases from V and 5 from J, leaving 18 bases between them. Germline loops: CDR1 MGHRA, CDR2 YSYEKL. CDR3 DNA: TGCGCCAGCAGCCAATCCTATTTAGAAGGAGGTACTGAAGCTTTCTTT. It specifies CASSQSYLEGGTEAFF.

V and J are TRBV27 and TRBJ2-2, with D possibly being TRBD1 (6 bases). The CDR3 contains 14 residues. Germline CDR1 is MNHEY and CDR2 is SMNVEV (reference sequence). V lost 9 bases to trimming and J lost 0 bases, with 11 bases between them. CDR3 sequence: CASMGAANTGELFF. DNA of the CDR3: TGTGCCAGTATGGGGGCGGCGAACACCGGGGAGCTGTTTTTT.

The chain has TRBV27 and TRBJ2-7; 9 bases agree with TRBD1. Germline CDR1 MNHEY, CDR2 SMNVEV (reference sequence). The CDR3 spans 14 residues. J was trimmed by 4 bases and V by 5 bases; bases with no gene match: 6. CDR3 DNA: TGTGCCAGCAGTATCACAGGGGGCGCGTACGAGCAGTACTTC. This gives the protein CASSITGGAYEQYF.

The rearrangement uses TRBV7-8 and TRBJ2-1, with 8 bases lining up with TRBD2. The CDR3 contains 20 residues. Trimming took 1 base from V and 0 from J; bases not matched to a gene: 14. Germline V gives CDR1 SGHVS, CDR2 FQNEAQ. This CDR3 is CASSLVAGLAGLSSYNEQFF. The CDR3 DNA is TGTGCCAGCAGCTTAGTAGCCGGGCTAGCGGGTCTGAGCTCCTACAATGAGCAGTTCTTC.

The chain carries TRBV5-5 and TRBJ2-7, with TRBD2 matching 9 bases. V shed 0 bases and J 3 bases; nucleotides not matched to a gene: 4. The germline V gene encodes CDR1 SGHKS and CDR2 YYEKEE (reference sequence). The CDR3 is 15 amino acids. The CDR3 coding sequence is TGTGCCAGCAGCTTGGTTCTAGCGGGGAACTACGAGCAGTACTTC. Translated: CASSLVLAGNYEQYF.

The genes are TRBV18 and TRBJ2-7; D not certain. Germline assignment: CDR1 KGHSH and CDR2 LQKENI. The CDR3 consists of 14 residues. Trimming cost V 4 bases and J 2 bases, with 12 bases left between them. Here the CDR3 reads CASSHDTVPYEQYF. For the CDR3, the DNA is TGTGCCAGCTCACATGACACAGTTCCCTACGAGCAGTACTTC.

This clone was detected only once. This chain links TRBV15 with TRBJ1-1; 8 bases are shared with TRBD1. Germline-derived CDR1 and CDR2 are LNHNV and YYDKDF (reference sequence). The CDR3 runs to 15 residues. The V segment lost 7 bases and the J segment 0 bases; nucleotides outside the gene matches: 7. The CDR3 nucleotides read TGTGCCACCATCACAGGGGGGGGATTGAACACTGAAGCTTTCTTT. It yields the protein CATITGGGLNTEAFF.

The gene calls are TRBV10-2 and TRBJ1-5; D call uncertain. V lost 5 bases and J 6 bases, leaving 14 bases between the germline ends. CDR1 is WSHSY, CDR2 SAAADI, per germline. The CDR3 runs to 14 residues. The CDR3 DNA sequence: TGCGCCAGCAGTCCGAACGGGGTTAGTCAGCCCCAGCATTTT. Residues: CASSPNGVSQPQHF.

J is TRBJ2-2 and V is TRBV19; D unclear. Deletions cut 5 bases from V and 1 base from J, with 5 bases between. This CDR3 is 13 amino acids long. The germline V gene encodes CDR1 LNHDA and CDR2 SQIVND (reference sequence). In DNA form, the CDR3 reads TGTGCCAGTAGTCCCTTGAACACCGGGGAGCTGTTTTTT. Its translation: CASSPLNTGELFF. Drawing the rest from reference TRBV19 and TRBJ2-2, the complete variable domain is DGGITQSPKYLFRKEGQNVTLSCEQNLNHDAMYWYRQDPGQGLRLIYYSQIVNDFQKGDIAEGYSVSREKKESFPLTVTSAQKNPTAFYLCASSPLNTGELFFGEGSRLTVL.

The chain is built from TRBV19 and TRBJ1-4; D perhaps matches TRBD1 (5 bases). V lost 5 bases, J lost 8 bases, and 12 bases lay in between. CDR1 and CDR2 (germline): LNHDA, SQIVND (reference sequence). The CDR3 loop spans 13 amino acids. The CDR3 loop is CASSPGIAEKLFF. The DNA of the CDR3 is TGTGCCAGTAGTCCAGGGATTGCGGAAAAACTGTTTTTT. The whole variable domain, remainder taken from reference TRBV19 and TRBJ1-4, is DGGITQSPKYLFRKEGQNVTLSCEQNLNHDAMYWYRQDPGQGLRLIYYSQIVNDFQKGDIAEGYSVSREKKESFPLTVTSAQKNPTAFYLCASSPGIAEKLFFGSGTQLSVL.

The J gene is TRBJ2-3, the V gene TRBV6-6; possibly TRBD1 for D (5 bases). Per the germline V gene, CDR1 is MNHNY and CDR2 is SVGAGI (reference sequence). Trimming removed 1 base from V and 10 bases from J, with 9 bases in between. CDR3 length equals 12 residues. CDR3 sequence: CASSYYQGAQYF. In DNA, the CDR3 is TGTGCCAGCAGTTACTACCAGGGTGCGCAGTATTTT.

This clone was detected only once. V usage is TRBV2 and J usage is TRBJ2-7; 12 nucleotides line up with TRBD2. Germline CDR1 and CDR2: SNHLY and FYNNEI. The CDR3 is 13 residues long. V shed 7 bases and J 7 bases; nucleotides not matched to a gene: 5. The CDR3 region has the DNA TGTGCCAGCACTGACGGACTAGCGGGGGAGCAGTACTTC. Amino acid sequence: CASTDGLAGEQYF.

V usage is TRBV14 and J usage is TRBJ2-1; D may be TRBD2 (5 bases). There are 12 residues in the CDR3. V was trimmed by 1 base and J by 9 bases, leaving 7 bases between them. In germline, CDR1 is SGHDN, CDR2 FVKESK. In DNA form, the CDR3 reads TGTGCCAGCAGCCAAGCTGGAGGTGAGCAGTTCTTC. Its translation: CASSQAGGEQFF.

The J gene is TRBJ2-4, the V gene TRBV29-1; 8 positions agree with TRBD1. V shed 0 bases, J shed 5 bases, and the junction held 6 bases outside the gene matches. The CDR3 sequence is 15 residues long. The germline V gene has CDR1 SQVTM and CDR2 ANQGSEA. CDR3 bases: TGCAGCGTTGAAGATGAAGAACAGGGGGAAAACATTCAGTACTTC. Translating gives CSVEDEEQGENIQYF.

This sequence joins TRBV4-1 and TRBJ1-5; D is unresolved. This CDR3 contains 16 residues. Germline V CDR1 and CDR2: MGHRA, YSYEKL. V lost 4 bases and J lost 0, with 13 bases in between. Here the CDR3 reads CASSPNRGNSNQPQHF. CDR3 sequence (DNA): TGCGCCAGCAGCCCCAATCGGGGTAATAGCAATCAGCCCCAGCATTTT.

The V and J genes are TRBV7-2 and TRBJ2-5; 10 bases map to TRBD1. V was pared by 1 base and J by 4 bases, with 0 bases of the junction left unmatched. This CDR3 comprises 14 residues. Germline V gene sequence: CDR1 SGHTA, CDR2 FQGNSA. The DNA of the CDR3 is TGTGCCAGCAGCTTAGGACAGGGGGCAGAGACCCAGTACTTC. This encodes CASSLGQGAETQYF.

This chain connects TRBV20-1 to TRBJ2-7; 7 nucleotides agree with TRBD2. The CDR3 extends over 11 amino acids. V was clipped by 6 bases and J by 5 bases; unmatched bases: 4. Germline CDR1 reads DFQATT; CDR2 reads SNEGSKA (reference sequence). As DNA, the CDR3 is TGCAGTGCCACTGGACTAGACGAGCAGTACTTC. Its protein product is CSATGLDEQYF.

The chain joins TRBV19 to TRBJ2-5; weak D call: TRBD2 (5 bases). V shed 5 bases and J shed 11 bases, with 18 bases lying between them. Germline loops: CDR1 LNHDA, CDR2 SQIVND (reference sequence). The CDR3 has 13 amino acids. This chain's CDR3 is CASSLGGFGEQYF. The CDR3 bases are TGTGCCAGTAGTTTAGGAGGATTTGGGGAGCAGTACTTC.

V is TRBV4-1 and J is TRBJ2-1; D remains ambiguous. CDR1 MGHRA and CDR2 YSYEKL come from the germline V gene. The CDR3 runs to 14 residues. Between the trimmed V and J ends, which lost 3 bases and 4 bases, there was a span of 10 bases. CDR3 nucleotides: TGCGCCAGCAGCCATCCAGTAGCATACAATGAGCAGTTCTTC. This translates into CASSHPVAYNEQFF.

This sequence joins TRBV5-1 and TRBJ1-3, with TRBD1 as a possible D gene (5 bases). The CDR3 runs 15 residues. Trimming left V 0 bases short and J 0 bases short, with 7 bases between. The V gene's germline CDR1 is SGHRS and CDR2 YFSETQ. As DNA, the CDR3 is TGCGCCAGCAGCTTGGGGGACTCCTCTGGAAACACCATATATTTT. Encoded protein: CASSLGDSSGNTIYF.

V is TRBV25-1 and J is TRBJ1-1; D gene uncertain. This CDR3 contains 15 residues. V was shortened by 1 base and J by 1 base, with 10 bases between the two germline ends. Germline assignment: CDR1 MGHDK and CDR2 SYGVNS. CDR3 DNA: TGTGCCAGCAGTGAATTGGTGGCCGCGAACACTGAAGCTTTCTTT. Protein: CASSELVAANTEAFF. The full variable domain, completed using reference TRBV25-1 and TRBJ1-1, is EADIYQTPRYLVIGTGKKITLECSQTMGHDKMYWYQQDPGMELHLIHYSYGVNSTEKGDLSSESTVSRIRTEHFPLTLESARPSHTSQYLCASSELVAANTEAFFGQGTRLTVV.

In its sample, this clone was seen once. The chain combines TRBV18 with TRBJ1-5; no definite D call. Germline V gene lookup returns CDR1 KGHSH and CDR2 LQKENI. The CDR3 covers 13 residues. Deletions cut 3 bases from V and 4 bases from J, with 7 bases between. The DNA for the CDR3 is TGTGCCAGCTCACCGGCCCCAAATCAGCCCCAGCATTTT. Translation: CASSPAPNQPQHF.

A few counts support this clone. The chain carries TRBV30 and TRBJ1-1; unclear D gene. CDR1 and CDR2 (germline): GTSNPN, SVGIG (reference sequence). CDR3 size: 14 residues. V shed 3 bases and J shed 4 bases, with 15 bases lying between them. The CDR3 sequence: CAWSVDGESTEAFF. The CDR3 coding sequence is TGTGCCTGGAGCGTGGATGGGGAGAGCACTGAAGCTTTCTTT.

This clone was seen once. V gene TRBV19 combines with J gene TRBJ2-2, with D unresolved. Germline loops: CDR1 LNHDA, CDR2 SQIVND (reference sequence). V lost 3 bases, J lost 1 base, and 9 bases lay in between. CDR3 length: 15 residues. The DNA of the CDR3 is TGTGCCAGTAGTATTACCGAGTGGAACACCGGGGAGCTGTTTTTT. Protein sequence: CASSITEWNTGELFF. Full variable domain (rest looked up from reference TRBV19 and TRBJ2-2): DGGITQSPKYLFRKEGQNVTLSCEQNLNHDAMYWYRQDPGQGLRLIYYSQIVNDFQKGDIAEGYSVSREKKESFPLTVTSAQKNPTAFYLCASSITEWNTGELFFGEGSRLTVL.

The chain combines TRBV7-8 with TRBJ2-1; the D gene is possibly TRBD2 (6 bases). Germline CDR1 is SGHVS and CDR2 is FQNEAQ. CDR3 length: 16 residues. V lost 5 bases and J 4 bases, leaving 18 bases between the germline ends. The CDR3 bases are TGTGCCAGCAGCGAACGGGGCCTAGCGCTTTACAATGAGCAGTTCTTC. It encodes CASSERGLALYNEQFF.

The rearrangement joins TRBV6-1 to TRBJ2-7; D unresolved. V was pared by 1 base and J by 2 bases, with 9 bases between. The germline CDR1 and CDR2 sequences are MNHNS and SASEGT. There are 14 residues in the CDR3. The CDR3 loop reads CASSEGGNAYEQYF. The CDR3, as DNA: TGTGCCAGCAGTGAAGGTGGCAATGCCTACGAGCAGTACTTC.